This entry lists 2 T cell receptor beta chains sequenced from one sample in a study of blood T cell repertoires in COVID-19. The method was immunoSEQ multiplex PCR; TCRdb's version includes in-frame clones alone and lacks a portion of them. The sample has nearly 110,000 clones, 84% seen once. The sample consisted of peripheral blood. The origin of the receptors is a human donor in a cohort sampled during active COVID-19.

The gene calls are TRBV24-1 and TRBJ2-3, with unresolved D. This CDR3 is built from 15 residues. CDR1 and CDR2 from the germline V gene are KGHDR and SFDVKD. V was pared by 3 bases and J by 0 bases, with 9 bases between. The CDR3 loop reads CATSDPRPSTDTQYF. The CDR3 region has the DNA TGTGCCACCAGTGATCCCAGGCCCAGCACAGATACGCAGTATTTT.

This clone was recorded only once. The chain is built from TRBV5-1 and TRBJ2-5, with TRBD1 matching over 8 bases. V lost 2 bases to trimming and J lost 2 bases; unmatched junction nucleotides: 8. This CDR3 comprises 16 residues. Per germline, CDR1 SGHRS and CDR2 YFSETQ. The CDR3: CASSLSGTGGQETQYF. Here the CDR3 DNA reads TGCGCCAGCAGCTTATCCGGGACAGGAGGGCAAGAGACCCAGTACTTC.